Reported below is one T cell receptor beta chain. Its antigen target is currently unknown. Base qualities are not recorded, but no much larger clone differs from it by a single base. The library was generated by the immunoSEQ multiplex PCR assay. For the multiplex PCR, a mixture combining 60 forward primers for TCR Vbeta segments and 13 reverse primers for TCR Jbeta segments was used. A multiplex PCR assay on genomic DNA amplified the CDR3 region of rearranged TCR beta genes. Amplified TCR beta libraries were sequenced as 87-base-pair reads on the Illumina HiSeq System. The authors' analysis ran thus. A later analysis counted 65 million to 90 million unique TCR beta chains across the 666 repertoires, and roughly 11 million of these chains were shared by at least two donors. Raw reads were error-corrected and collapsed into unique sequences by a nearest-neighbor algorithm in which closely related sequences were merged to remove PCR and sequencing errors. To assign V, D and J gene segments, CDR3 sequences were aligned to IMGT reference sequences. For a sequence to be retained, at least a six-nucleotide match to both a V gene segment and a J gene segment was required. Rearrangements were called productive when the CDR3 lacked stop codons and stayed in frame with V and J; all others were non-productive. Following IMGT convention, CDR3 was defined as the stretch from the second conserved V-encoded cysteine to the conserved J-encoded phenylalanine. The earlier analysis of about 590 of the donors excluded sequences that lacked an unambiguous match to a single V gene segment. An earlier analysis of around 600 of the donors classified V segments as functional when productive rearrangements were above 56.7% and as segregating when the standard deviation between donors was above 5%. A statistical classification framework was developed to diagnose cytomegalovirus status using the catalog of TCR beta chain sequences. In a later analysis, V and J genes were assigned by comparing TCR nucleotide sequences against IMGT/GENE-DB human TR gene sequences. Using the TCRdist pipeline, a later analysis assigned CDR3 sequences along with most-parsimonious VDJ recombination scenarios. In a later analysis, every TCR beta chain was defined by the combination of its CDR3 amino acid sequence and its V-gene family, and reads without a unique V-gene family were dropped. In a later analysis, 500 to 650 highly shared, low-generation-probability nucleotide sequences were removed to address suspected cross-contamination and a sequencing artifact. For each public chain, a later analysis derived a clonal expansion index from normalized ranks of inferred template counts within each repertoire. A later analysis computed generation probabilities with a VDJ recombination model fitted to out-of-frame rearrangements, and checked the results against IGoR. In a later analysis, TCR-TCR, TCR-HLA and TCR-CMV co-occurrence was scored with hypergeometric tests, and a repertoire-size bias correction was applied to TCR pairs. False discovery rates were estimated in a later analysis by permuting HLA or CMV assignments 20 times. In a later analysis, co-occurring TCRs were grouped using DBSCAN, with TCRdist sequence similarity added in when clustering inside HLA-allele-positive subsets. For co-occurrence clustering, repertoires with fewer than 30,000 or more than 120,000 public chains were excluded, along with roughly 5 repertoires with anomalous nucleotide sharing. In its TCRdb copy, this immuneACCESS table keeps in-frame sequences only and misses some clones. Where compared with another copy, unresolved V genes explain less than half of these, and the others have no known cause. V, J and clone size are those of that table, while D and trimming were read from the DNA. The sample has 55,000 to 65,000 clones on record, around 84% of them singletons. The ten largest clones add up to almost 6% of the sample.

These data are taken from a study of cytomegalovirus exposure and HLA in healthy donors (dated by TCRdb to about 2017). Looking at the study overall: In an earlier analysis of under 600 of the donors, 250 to 350 Gb of sequence data and 117 million unique TCR beta sequences from roughly 190 million T cells were reported. An early release covering some 640 HLA-typed donors comprised about 310 gigabases of sequencing data and tens of millions of unique TCR sequences. Of the approximately 400 genotyped donors, 65% to 90% were placed in the genetic ancestry cluster associated with self-reported Caucasian donors. The study aimed to test whether signatures of past pathogen exposure could be identified by cataloging public T cell receptors. The study profiled the T cell repertoires of 500 to 800 subjects by immunosequencing and related them to cytomegalovirus serostatus. Besides the first cohort of approximately 710 subjects, a separate validation cohort made up of roughly 130 different subjects was used. The study combined high-throughput TCR immunosequencing, statistical association of individual TCRs with disease status, and machine learning to predict cytomegalovirus infection status. In a later analysis, previously published TCR beta repertoires from 600 to 850 donors were re-analyzed and high-resolution HLA genotyping was added so that TCR occurrence patterns could be studied. The later analysis used no new phenotypic data to find candidate immune exposures, relying instead on TCR beta sequences and their occurrence across donors. To decide whether each TCR beta V gene segment behaved as functional or pseudogenic, an earlier analysis of 587 of the donors relied on high-throughput TCR beta sequencing. Alongside the repertoire data, information on donor age, sex, ethnicity and CMV serostatus was compiled. A later genetic analysis used genome-wide SNP genotypes for about 60% of the roughly 670 donors, treating that subset as a discovery cohort. All discovery cohort repertoires had been generated using a single sequencing platform. Class I and class II HLA loci were covered by the typing at four-digit resolution. The number of donors typed differed by locus, with 629-630 for A, B, C, DRB1 and DQB1, roughly 520 for DQA1, approximately 580 for DPA1, and over 400 for DPB1. Because of strong linkage in the cohort, 5 or 6 DR-DQ haplotypes were treated as single units for association and clustering. Among 398 genotyped donors of the cohort, an average of around 240,000 unique TCR beta nucleotide sequences were sequenced per donor, 15% to 20% of them non-productive.

Looking up the germline V gene yields CDR1 MGHDK and CDR2 SYGVNS. The V and J ends are trimmed by 4 bases and 8 bases, leaving 17 bases between them. Spanning cysteine to phenylalanine, the CDR3 consists of 14 amino acids. Kept here is only the CDR3 DNA, which spans 42 bases and is read in frame from base 1. Points the paper makes about the study in general: Most TCR sequences were seen in very few donors, while some public TCRs were found in many individuals. Linkage disequilibrium might explain the correlated functional status among segregating V segments, but an unknown experimental factor could not be excluded. In an earlier analysis of 450 to 750 of the donors, most TCR beta V segments appeared in productive rearrangements about 87% or about 30% of the time, broadly matching IMGT annotations. At a false discovery rate of 0.05, a later analysis linked 16,000 or so TCR beta sequences to specific HLA alleles. When HLA alleles, especially DR and DQ, strongly co-occurred, TCR associations were difficult to assign to individual alleles. A later genetic analysis reported fewer N-insertions in productive TCRs among donors in an Asian-associated ancestry cluster than the roughly 720-donor mean. Because HLA typing was missing for some donors at each locus, association tests included only the typed subset. A later analysis found that HLA-associated TCR beta chains were more clonally expanded and had lower generation probabilities than equally common non-associated chains. Because counts were too low, approximately 18 rarely observed V segments, including chromosome 9 orphons, were excluded from the earlier analysis of several hundred of the donors. According to the authors, the approach could potentially be generalized to other disease states and immunological phenotypes. The only immune exposure information available for the cohort was CMV serostatus. In the study, 150 to 200 TCR beta chains were listed as associated with cytomegalovirus. A further reported finding was that TCR beta sequences accurately predicted the HLA-A and HLA-B alleles for most subjects in the first cohort. Several of the top co-occurrence clusters appeared to be linked to parvovirus B19, influenza, CMV and Epstein-Barr virus, according to a later analysis. A later genetic analysis associated a missense DCLRE1C variant with V-gene and J-gene trimming of TCR beta chains, and an independent cohort replicated the association. The sequencing pipeline was judged likely to have produced a cluster of highly shared sequence variants as a technical artifact. Cytomegalovirus status was reported to be diagnosed by the classifier with high specificity and sensitivity in both the original and validation cohorts. Roughly uniform sequencing depth across donors was assumed in presence/absence analyses, although this assumption may not hold. A later analysis found that most CMV-associated TCR beta chains appeared HLA-restricted, with HLA associations seemingly driven largely by CMV exposure. The cohort was sequenced for TCR beta chains only, and without alpha or paired-chain data the features that could be detected were limited. In vitro tests confirmed that a few of the cytomegalovirus-associated TCR beta chains recognize cytomegalovirus antigens. The 87-base-pair reads could not distinguish some IMGT-functional V segments, including TRBV6-2 and TRBV6-3, so those segments were excluded. In a later analysis, TCR association rates were found to vary across HLA loci, with the most associated TCRs seen for DRB1 alleles and the fewest for HLA-C alleles.

The cohort consisted of 650 to 850 healthy bone marrow donors. Cohort members were all nominally healthy when sampled, although unrecorded immune exposures were likely present. The donor tested CMV seronegative, placing the donor among the roughly 340 seronegative members of the cohort. Each donor provided a peripheral blood sample, and peripheral blood mononuclear cells were used for TCR beta sequencing. The Qiagen DNeasy Blood Extraction Kit was used to extract genomic DNA from the blood cell samples. The sequence is built from TRBV25-1 and TRBJ1-1, and possibly TRBD1, on 6 matching bases. The specimen was PBMCs. This receptor was identified in a male donor in good health and CMV-seronegative. The nucleotide sequence is TGTGCCAGCAGTGCGGCGACAGGACGTTTCGAAGCTTTCTTT. This is translated as CASSAATGRFEAFF.